This TCR beta chain stems from a study of T cell changes during pregnancy in multiple sclerosis. Clones were read by immunoSEQ multiplex PCR, and TCRdb kept only the in-frame ones, dropping some. Found here are under 70,000 clones, 91% of them singletons; the top ten hold roughly 1.4%. Sequencing used peripheral blood, obtained after pregnancy. The TCR originated in a female donor in good health, enrolled as a control in a pregnancy study.

The CDR3 loop reads CASSLGLAGALSYEQYF. The CDR3 DNA is TGCGCCAGCAGCTTGGGCCTAGCGGGGGCCCTCTCCTACGAGCAGTACTTC. V usage is TRBV5-1 and J usage is TRBJ2-7; 10 bases are shared with TRBD2. CDR1 is SGHRS, CDR2 YFSETQ, per germline. The CDR3 is made up of 17 amino acids. V was clipped by 0 bases and J by 0 bases; unmatched bases: 6.